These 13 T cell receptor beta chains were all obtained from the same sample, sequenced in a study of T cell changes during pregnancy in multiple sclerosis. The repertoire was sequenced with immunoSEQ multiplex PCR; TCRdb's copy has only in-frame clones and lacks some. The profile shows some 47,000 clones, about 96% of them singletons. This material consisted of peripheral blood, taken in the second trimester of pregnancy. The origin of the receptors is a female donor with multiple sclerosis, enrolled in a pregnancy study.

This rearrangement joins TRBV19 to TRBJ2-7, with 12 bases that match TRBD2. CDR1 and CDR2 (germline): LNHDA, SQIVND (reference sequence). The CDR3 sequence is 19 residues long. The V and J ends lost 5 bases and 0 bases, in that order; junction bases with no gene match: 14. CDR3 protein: CASSPTGTSGRSSSYEQYF. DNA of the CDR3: TGTGCCAGTAGTCCCACCGGGACTAGCGGGCGATCAAGCTCCTACGAGCAGTACTTC.

The CDR3 is CASSLRAGYEQFF. The CDR3 DNA follows: TGTGCCAGCAGCCTGCGGGCCGGGTACGAGCAGTTCTTC. V gene TRBV14 combines with J gene TRBJ2-1, with D possibly TRBD2 on 5 matching bases. CDR1 and CDR2 from the germline V gene are SGHDN and FVKESK. Trimming removed 4 bases at V and 10 bases at J, with 14 bases between. The CDR3 sequence is 13 residues long.

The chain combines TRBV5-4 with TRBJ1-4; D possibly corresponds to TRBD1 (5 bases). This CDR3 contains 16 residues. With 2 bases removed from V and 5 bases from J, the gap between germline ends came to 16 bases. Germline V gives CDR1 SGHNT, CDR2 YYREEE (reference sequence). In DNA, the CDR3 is TGTGCCAGCAGCTTTACAGGCGGAAAGCCAAATGAAAAACTGTTTTTT. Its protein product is CASSFTGGKPNEKLFF.

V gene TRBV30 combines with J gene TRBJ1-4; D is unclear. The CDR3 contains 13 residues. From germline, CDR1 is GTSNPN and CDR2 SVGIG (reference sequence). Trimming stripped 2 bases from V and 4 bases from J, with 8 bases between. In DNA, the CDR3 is TGTGCCTGGAGTCCAGATCTTAATGAAAAACTGTTTTTT. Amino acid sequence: CAWSPDLNEKLFF.

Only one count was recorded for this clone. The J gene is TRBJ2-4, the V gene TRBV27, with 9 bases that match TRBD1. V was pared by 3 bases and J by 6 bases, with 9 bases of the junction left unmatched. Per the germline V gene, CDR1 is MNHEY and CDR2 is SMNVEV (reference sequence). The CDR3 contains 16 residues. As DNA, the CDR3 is TGTGCCAGCAGTTTGATAGGGACAGGGATTACAAACATTCAGTACTTC. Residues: CASSLIGTGITNIQYF.

The CDR3 protein is CASSPLTGRDEQFF. In nucleotides, the CDR3 is TGTGCCAGCAGCCCCCTAACAGGACGGGATGAGCAGTTCTTC. The chain joins TRBV7-8 to TRBJ2-1; D is possibly TRBD1 (5 bases). Trimming stripped 5 bases from V and 8 bases from J, with 16 bases between. Germline V gene sequence: CDR1 SGHVS, CDR2 FQNEAQ. The CDR3 length is 14 residues.

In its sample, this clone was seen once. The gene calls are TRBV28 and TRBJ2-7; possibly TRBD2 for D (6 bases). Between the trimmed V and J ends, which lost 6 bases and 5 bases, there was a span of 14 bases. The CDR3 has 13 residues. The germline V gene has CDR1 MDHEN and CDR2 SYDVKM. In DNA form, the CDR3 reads TGTGCCAGCAGCTCCGGAGGGAGAGACGAGCAGTACTTC. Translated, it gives CASSSGGRDEQYF.

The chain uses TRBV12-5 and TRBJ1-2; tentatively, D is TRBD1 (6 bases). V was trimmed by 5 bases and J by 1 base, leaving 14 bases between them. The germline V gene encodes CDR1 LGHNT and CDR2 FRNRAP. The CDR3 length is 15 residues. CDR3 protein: CASGPGQFFNYGYTF. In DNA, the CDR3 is TGTGCTAGTGGTCCTGGACAGTTTTTTAACTATGGCTACACCTTC.

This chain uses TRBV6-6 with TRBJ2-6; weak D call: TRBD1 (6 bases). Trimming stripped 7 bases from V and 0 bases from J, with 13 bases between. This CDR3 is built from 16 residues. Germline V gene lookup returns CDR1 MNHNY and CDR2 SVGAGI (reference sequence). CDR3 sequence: CASIGRGVSGANVLTF. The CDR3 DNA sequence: TGTGCCAGCATAGGCAGGGGTGTCTCTGGGGCCAACGTCCTGACTTTC.

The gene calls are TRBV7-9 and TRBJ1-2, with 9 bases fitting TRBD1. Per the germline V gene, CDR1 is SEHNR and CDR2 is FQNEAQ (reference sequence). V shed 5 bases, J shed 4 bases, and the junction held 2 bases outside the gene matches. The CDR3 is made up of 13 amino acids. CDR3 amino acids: CASSPGQGYGYTF. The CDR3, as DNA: TGTGCCAGCAGCCCGGGACAGGGCTATGGCTACACCTTC.

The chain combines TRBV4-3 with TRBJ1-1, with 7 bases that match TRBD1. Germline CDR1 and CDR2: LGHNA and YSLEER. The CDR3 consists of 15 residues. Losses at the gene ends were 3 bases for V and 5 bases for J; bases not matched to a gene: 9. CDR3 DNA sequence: TGCGCCAGCAGCCAGGGGGTACAGGGGAGGACTGAAGCTTTCTTT. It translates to CASSQGVQGRTEAFF.

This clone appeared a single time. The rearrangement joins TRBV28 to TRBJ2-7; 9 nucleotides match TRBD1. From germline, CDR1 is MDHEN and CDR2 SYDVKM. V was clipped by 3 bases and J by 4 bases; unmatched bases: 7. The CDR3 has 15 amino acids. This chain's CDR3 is CASSLVQGALYEQYF. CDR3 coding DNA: TGTGCCAGCAGTTTGGTACAGGGGGCCTTGTACGAGCAGTACTTC.

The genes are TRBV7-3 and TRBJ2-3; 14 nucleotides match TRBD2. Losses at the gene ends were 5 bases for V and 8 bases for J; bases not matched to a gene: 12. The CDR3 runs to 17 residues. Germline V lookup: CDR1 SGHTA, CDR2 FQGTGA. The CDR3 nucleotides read TGTGCCAGCAGCCCCAATAGACTAGCGGGGGGGCCCGGTACGCAGTATTTT. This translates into CASSPNRLAGGPGTQYF.